This entry lists 15 T cell receptor beta chains sequenced from one sample in a study of T-cell reconstitution after alpha-beta-depleted transplantation in children listed by TCRdb under 2016. The sample's treatment or condition label is to be understood as: allogeneic hematopoietic cell transplantation with graft depleted of TCRalphabeta T cells and CD19 B cells. To prepare the library, PCR was applied. The sequencer listed for this sample is Illumina HiSeq 2500. TCR libraries were prepared with molecular barcoding, using unique molecular identifiers to normalize TCRbeta repertoire quantification. In TCRdb, the public reads were trimmed at Q25 with fastp and aligned with MiXCR, with productive beta chains retained. Rows are unified per CDR3 protein, each entry keeping the most common DNA and genes. The sample table records just over 950,000 distinct CDR3 sequences; roughly 29% of these occur just once. Together, the top ten hold roughly 28% of the sample.

The sequenced sample was PBMCs, mostly from graft donor cells, obtained 360 days after TCRalphabeta/CD19-depleted stem cell transplant. The receptor source for this set is a boy younger than two who had a stem cell transplant for SCID, so the T cells may come from the graft donor.

The J gene is TRBJ2-2, the V gene TRBV12-3 or TRBV12-4, with D unclear. The CDR3 is made up of 15 amino acids. With 6 bases removed from V and 0 bases from J, the gap between germline ends came to 11 bases. The CDR3 is CASSRYSSNTGELFF. CDR3 sequence (DNA): TGTGCCAGCAGCCGGTACAGTTCGAACACCGGGGAGCTGTTTTTT.

V is TRBV11-2 and J is TRBJ2-7; TRBD2 aligns across 10 bases. Germline CDR1 reads SGHAT; CDR2 reads FQNNGV. There are 18 residues in the CDR3. The ends lost 2 bases at V and 0 bases at J; junction bases unmatched: 10. The CDR3 spells CASSLRGRLAGISYEQYF. CDR3 nucleotides: TGTGCCAGCAGCTTACGGGGGAGACTAGCGGGTATCTCCTACGAGCAGTACTTC.

Ten or more counts support this clonotype. The chain joins TRBV5-1 to TRBJ2-1, with D tentatively TRBD1 or TRBD2 (5 bases each). V lost 0 bases, J lost 5 bases, and 6 bases lay in between. The CDR3 length is 13 residues. CDR1 is SGHRS and CDR2 is YFSETQ in the germline V gene. The CDR3 DNA is TGCGCCAGCAGCTTGGGAGGGGACAATGAGCAGTTCTTC. Residues: CASSLGGDNEQFF.

This clonotype was observed a few times. V usage is TRBV4-2 and J usage is TRBJ1-6, with D unclear. Germline values: CDR1 LGHNA, CDR2 YNFKEQ. This CDR3 spans 14 amino acids. V shed 4 bases and J shed 7 bases, with 11 bases lying between them. CDR3 DNA sequence: TGTGCCAGCAGCCCCCCCGGGGTCAATTCACCCCTCCACTTT. Amino acids: CASSPPGVNSPLHF.

This clonotype was counted many times. The chain recombines TRBV24-1 with TRBJ2-1; 7 bases are shared with TRBD2. The CDR3 sequence is 16 residues long. CDR1 is KGHDR, CDR2 SFDVKD, per germline. V lost 1 base, J lost 0 bases, and 2 bases stayed unmatched. CDR3 protein: CATSDFASGSYNEQFF. DNA of the CDR3: TGTGCCACCAGTGATTTCGCTAGCGGCTCCTACAATGAGCAGTTCTTC.

V usage is TRBV6-2 or TRBV6-3 and J usage is TRBJ2-3, with D possibly TRBD2 on 5 matching bases. V dropped 2 bases and J dropped 2 bases, with 11 bases sitting between them. The CDR3 covers 15 residues. Germline CDR1 and CDR2: MNHEY and SVGEGT. In nucleotides, the CDR3 is TGTGCCAGCAGTTACGGCGAGCGGAACACAGATACGCAGTATTTT. Its protein is CASSYGERNTDTQYF.

This clonotype was observed a handful of times. The V call is TRBV12-3 or TRBV12-4, the J call TRBJ1-1; D call uncertain. V was shortened by 7 bases and J by 1 base, with 16 bases between the two germline ends. This CDR3 has 15 residues. This chain's CDR3 is CASMPGGLGNTEAFF. DNA of the CDR3: TGTGCCAGCATGCCCGGCGGACTTGGGAACACTGAAGCTTTCTTT.

The CDR3 sequence: CSARLGTSADTQYF. CDR3 sequence (DNA): TGCAGTGCTAGATTAGGGACTAGCGCAGATACGCAGTATTTT. This rearrangement joins TRBV20-1 to TRBJ2-3; 10 bases agree with TRBD2. J was trimmed by 4 bases and V by 2 bases; bases with no gene match: 3. The CDR3 runs to 14 residues. Germline assignment: CDR1 DFQATT and CDR2 SNEGSKA (reference sequence).

This chain connects TRBV20-1 to TRBJ1-1; D is ambiguous. Per the germline V gene, CDR1 is DFQATT and CDR2 is SNEGSKA (reference sequence). V was trimmed by 4 bases and J by 4 bases, leaving 13 bases between them. The CDR3 runs 13 residues. The CDR3 DNA reads TGCAGTGCTACGCTATCTCTGGCCACTGAAGCTTTCTTT. This encodes CSATLSLATEAFF.

This chain connects TRBV7-2 to TRBJ1-2; perhaps TRBD1 as D (6 bases). V was pared by 5 bases and J by 14 bases, with 15 bases between. Germline V gene data show CDR1 as SGHTA and CDR2 as FQGNSA. The CDR3 totals 11 residues. This CDR3 reads CASSPRTVGTF. DNA for the CDR3: TGTGCCAGCAGCCCGAGGACAGTGGGAACCTTC.

This sequence joins TRBV20-1 and TRBJ2-1, with D possibly being TRBD2 (5 bases). Germline V gene sequence: CDR1 DFQATT, CDR2 SNEGSKA (reference sequence). This CDR3 has 13 amino acids. V lost 3 bases to trimming and J lost 4 bases, with 10 bases between them. The CDR3 here is CSARRLTYNEQFF. In nucleotides, the CDR3 is TGCAGTGCTAGGAGACTAACTTACAATGAGCAGTTCTTC.

There are a few counts of this clonotype. This chain connects TRBV9 to TRBJ1-1; D is perhaps TRBD1 (5 bases). There are 13 residues in the CDR3. The germline V gene has CDR1 SGDLS and CDR2 YYNGEE. V was clipped by 3 bases and J by 4 bases, with 10 bases between them. CDR3 sequence reads: CASSAQVTTEAFF. The CDR3 DNA follows: TGTGCCAGCAGCGCACAGGTTACCACTGAAGCTTTCTTT.

This rearrangement joins TRBV27 to TRBJ2-1; 13 positions agree with TRBD2. Germline assignment: CDR1 MNHEY and CDR2 SMNVEV (reference sequence). CDR3 size: 15 residues. V lost 7 bases and J lost 7; bases outside the gene matches: 7. CDR3 amino acids: CASTPGTSGENEQFF. CDR3 DNA sequence: TGTGCCAGCACCCCTGGGACTAGCGGGGAGAATGAGCAGTTCTTC.

This clonotype was seen only a few times. This rearrangement joins TRBV4-1 to TRBJ2-4, with TRBD1 identical over 9 bases. Germline lookup yields CDR1 MGHRA and CDR2 YSYEKL. There are 20 residues in the CDR3. The junction had 17 bases not matched to a gene; V was cut back by 3 bases and J by 2 bases. Written as DNA, the CDR3 is TGCGCCAGCAGCCACGGAGGGAGACAGGGGGGGTTAATATCCAAAAACATTCAGTACTTC. Protein sequence: CASSHGGRQGGLISKNIQYF.

This chain joins TRBV12-3 or TRBV12-4 and TRBJ1-2; tentative D call: TRBD1 (5 bases). CDR3 size: 14 residues. V gave up 5 bases and J gave up 4 bases, with 14 bases separating them. The CDR3 spells CASSGPGGAYGYTF. CDR3 in DNA: TGTGCCAGCAGTGGTCCGGGGGGAGCCTATGGCTACACCTTC.